These 26 T cell receptor beta chains came from one sample sequenced in a study of cytomegalovirus exposure and HLA in healthy donors. With 60 Vbeta and 13 Jbeta primers, the PCR was carried out. Data came from immunoSEQ multiplex PCR; TCRdb stores just in-frame clones and leaves some out. There are roughly 150,000 clones in the sample, with approximately 1.5% held by the top ten. The sample was PBMCs. Every receptor here comes from a woman in her 50s in good health and CMV-seronegative.

This chain links TRBV9 with TRBJ2-4; D might be TRBD1 (6 bases). The CDR3 extends over 15 amino acids. Germline-derived CDR1 and CDR2 are SGDLS and YYNGEE. V gave up 3 bases and J gave up 3 bases, with 13 bases separating them. The CDR3 nucleotides are TGTGCCAGCAGCGCGACAGGTTCGGTCAAAAACATTCAGTACTTC. Its protein product is CASSATGSVKNIQYF.

The CDR3 coding sequence is TGTGCCAGCAGTCTCACGTCGGGAGTGAACACTGAAGCTTTCTTT. Protein: CASSLTSGVNTEAFF. The rearrangement links TRBV27 to TRBJ1-1, with unresolved D. The CDR3 consists of 15 residues. The ends were cut back, 5 bases at V and 0 bases at J, with 13 bases in the middle. CDR1 is MNHEY, CDR2 SMNVEV, per germline (reference sequence).

The chain couples TRBV4-1 to TRBJ1-4; 12 nucleotides line up with TRBD1. The V gene end was trimmed by 4 bases and the J gene end by 7 bases; junction bases not matched to a gene: 10. The CDR3 runs to 17 residues. Germline CDR1 MGHRA, CDR2 YSYEKL. The CDR3 DNA sequence: TGCGCCAGCAGCCCCCAAGCCGGGGACAGGGGGCCTGAAAAACTGTTTTTT. This gives the protein CASSPQAGDRGPEKLFF.

The V and J genes are TRBV6-5 and TRBJ1-1; no firm D call. Trimming took 6 bases from V and 1 from J, leaving 6 bases between them. Germline CDR1 and CDR2: MNHEY and SVGAGI. The CDR3 sequence is 12 residues long. CDR3 sequence reads: CASRPRNTEAFF. As DNA, the CDR3 is TGTGCCAGCAGACCCAGGAACACTGAAGCTTTCTTT.

The chain has TRBV15 and TRBJ1-5; no clear D gene. The CDR3 has 15 amino acids. V lost 8 bases to trimming and J lost 0 bases, with 14 bases between them. Germline CDR1 reads LNHNV; CDR2 reads YYDKDF (reference sequence). This chain's CDR3 is CATDAGSYSNQPQHF. The CDR3 nucleotides read TGTGCCACCGACGCGGGGAGTTATAGCAATCAGCCCCAGCATTTT. Looking up the rest from reference TRBV15 and TRBJ1-5 gives the full variable domain: DAMVIQNPRYQVTQFGKPVTLSCSQTLNHNVMYWYQQKSSQAPKLLFHYYDKDFNNEADTPDNFQSRRPNTSFCFLDIRSPGLGDTAMYLCATDAGSYSNQPQHFGDGTRLSIL.

The V and J genes are TRBV10-3 and TRBJ2-7; D is ambiguous. The V end lost 0 bases, the J end lost 0 bases, and 12 bases lay between the germline ends. Per germline, CDR1 ENHRY and CDR2 SYGVKD. The CDR3 covers 16 residues. DNA for the CDR3: TGTGCCATCAGTGAGTCCCTACTTAGGAGCTCCTACGAGCAGTACTTC. Translating gives CAISESLLRSSYEQYF.

The CDR3 loop is CASSYSRRGGDYGYTF. In nucleotides, the CDR3 is TGTGCCAGCAGTTACTCGAGACGGGGGGGTGACTATGGCTACACCTTC. The chain links TRBV6-5 to TRBJ1-2; maybe TRBD1 (5 bases). The length of the CDR3 is 16 residues. V lost 0 bases and J lost 3, with 14 bases in between. Germline loops: CDR1 MNHEY, CDR2 SVGAGI.

The chain joins TRBV5-6 to TRBJ1-4; the match to TRBD1 covers 7 bases. From germline, CDR1 is SGHDT and CDR2 YYEEEE. J lost 8 bases, V lost 0 bases, and 7 bases had no gene match. The CDR3 totals 15 residues. CDR3 in amino acids: CASSLERGRREKLFF. CDR3 DNA: TGTGCCAGCAGCTTGGAGAGGGGGCGCAGGGAAAAACTGTTTTTT.

V gene TRBV20-1 combines with J gene TRBJ2-1; weak D call: TRBD2 (5 bases). CDR1 DFQATT and CDR2 SNEGSKA come from the germline V gene (reference sequence). V lost 5 bases and J 9 bases, leaving 11 bases between the germline ends. The CDR3 runs to 11 residues. The CDR3 spells CSAVSVGEQFF. DNA of the CDR3: TGCAGTGCTGTTAGCGTCGGTGAGCAGTTCTTC.

The V gene is TRBV2, the J gene TRBJ2-3; TRBD1 matches 8 bases. Germline CDR1 and CDR2: SNHLY and FYNNEI. V trimming: 5 bases; J trimming: 6 bases; junction bases outside the gene matches: 7. This CDR3 is built from 14 residues. In DNA form, the CDR3 reads TGTGCCAGCAGTCATCGACAGGGGAGGGATACGCAGTATTTT. This encodes CASSHRQGRDTQYF. The complete variable domain, with remaining parts taken from reference TRBV2 and TRBJ2-3, reads EPEVTQTPSHQVTQMGQEVILRCVPISNHLYFYWYRQILGQKVEFLVSFYNNEISEKSEIFDDQFSVERPDGSNFTLKIRSTKLEDSAMYFCASSHRQGRDTQYFGPGTRLTVL.

The chain has TRBV11-2 and TRBJ2-1; no definite D call. The CDR3 loop spans 12 amino acids. From germline, CDR1 is SGHAT and CDR2 FQNNGV. V lost 3 bases and J lost 7, with 7 bases in between. The CDR3 sequence: CASSFVSNEQFF. The CDR3 DNA reads TGTGCCAGCAGCTTTGTATCGAATGAGCAGTTCTTC. Filled out from reference TRBV11-2 and TRBJ2-1, the complete variable domain reads EAGVAQSPRYKIIEKRQSVAFWCNPISGHATLYWYQQILGQGPKLLIQFQNNGVVDDSQLPKDRFSAERLKGVDSTLKIQPAKLEDSAVYLCASSFVSNEQFFGPGTRLTVL.

V is TRBV5-1 and J is TRBJ2-7; TRBD2 matches at 9 bases. Looked up from germline, CDR1 is SGHRS and CDR2 is YFSETQ. There are 16 residues in the CDR3. After removal of 5 bases from V and 1 base from J, the junction contained 10 bases not matched to a gene. CDR3 sequence: CASRPTLAGPSYEQYF. The CDR3 DNA is TGCGCCAGCAGACCTACTCTAGCGGGGCCTTCCTACGAGCAGTACTTC.

This chain links TRBV5-1 with TRBJ2-5; D ambiguous. V was cut by 5 bases and J by 1 base, with 6 bases left in between. CDR1 is SGHRS and CDR2 is YFSETQ in the germline V gene. CDR3 length equals 12 residues. CDR3 DNA: TGCGCCAGCAGGGAGACCCAAGAGACCCAGTACTTC. Its translation: CASRETQETQYF.

The chain carries TRBV19 and TRBJ1-2, with a possible D match to TRBD1 (6 bases). The V end lost 3 bases, the J end lost 3 bases, and 23 bases lay between the germline ends. This CDR3 is built from 18 residues. Germline V gene data show CDR1 as LNHDA and CDR2 as SQIVND (reference sequence). The CDR3 DNA is TGTGCCAGTAGTATCACGCACAGGGTTGGACATATGGACTATGGCTACACCTTC. It translates to CASSITHRVGHMDYGYTF.

V is TRBV4-2 and J is TRBJ2-7, with 11 nucleotides matching TRBD2. V gave up 0 bases and J gave up 4 bases; unmatched junction bases: 5. The CDR3 contains 16 residues. Per germline, CDR1 LGHNA and CDR2 YNFKEQ. The CDR3 loop is CASSQDEASGGYEQYF. CDR3 DNA: TGTGCCAGCAGCCAAGATGAGGCTAGCGGGGGGTACGAGCAGTACTTC.

V and J are TRBV28 and TRBJ1-2, with 7 bases identical to TRBD1. Looked up from germline, CDR1 is MDHEN and CDR2 is SYDVKM. The CDR3 is made up of 14 amino acids. The V gene end was trimmed by 7 bases and the J gene end by 2 bases; junction bases not matched to a gene: 7. The DNA for the CDR3 is TGTGCCAGCAAGGAGACAGGGTTAAACTATGGCTACACCTTC. Protein: CASKETGLNYGYTF.

V and J are TRBV6-6 and TRBJ2-1; TRBD2 matches 12 bases. Trimming removed 6 bases from V and 4 bases from J; junction bases left unmatched: 4. Looked up from germline, CDR1 is MNHNY and CDR2 is SVGAGI (reference sequence). The CDR3 runs to 15 residues. CDR3 DNA: TGTGCCAGCAGGAAGACTAGCGGGGGTTACAATGAGCAGTTCTTC. Protein product: CASRKTSGGYNEQFF.

The chain has TRBV19 and TRBJ1-5, with 8 nucleotides matching TRBD1. There are 13 residues in the CDR3. Germline V gene sequence: CDR1 LNHDA, CDR2 SQIVND (reference sequence). Trimming cost V 6 bases and J 7 bases; bases outside gene matches: 5. The CDR3 protein is CASRDRVGQPQHF. The DNA for the CDR3 is TGTGCCAGTAGGGACAGGGTGGGCCAGCCCCAGCATTTT.

The chain is built from TRBV19 and TRBJ1-2; 9 nucleotides agree with TRBD1. V shed 7 bases and J 3 bases; nucleotides not matched to a gene: 6. CDR3 size: 14 residues. Germline CDR1 reads LNHDA; CDR2 reads SQIVND (reference sequence). The CDR3 sequence is CASTLGQGYYGYTF. CDR3 DNA: TGTGCCAGTACGTTGGGACAGGGATACTATGGCTACACCTTC. Based on the CDR3 plus reference TRBV19 and TRBJ1-2, the full variable domain is DGGITQSPKYLFRKEGQNVTLSCEQNLNHDAMYWYRQDPGQGLRLIYYSQIVNDFQKGDIAEGYSVSREKKESFPLTVTSAQKNPTAFYLCASTLGQGYYGYTFGSGTRLTVV.

J is TRBJ1-2 and V is TRBV12-5, with 7 nucleotides matching TRBD1. Trimming removed 6 bases from V and 2 bases from J; junction bases left unmatched: 3. Germline CDR1 is LGHNT and CDR2 is FRNRAP. The CDR3 extends over 13 amino acids. CDR3 amino acids: CASGRDSNYGYTF. CDR3 bases: TGTGCTAGTGGCCGGGACAGCAACTATGGCTACACCTTC.

In nucleotides, the CDR3 is TGTGCCAGCAGCTTGGACAGGGGGCACACTGAAGCTTTCTTT. Protein product: CASSLDRGHTEAFF. The chain links TRBV5-6 to TRBJ1-1; the match to TRBD1 covers 9 bases. CDR1 is SGHDT and CDR2 is YYEEEE in the germline V gene. The CDR3 sequence is 14 residues long. Germline trimming cut 0 bases from V and 3 bases from J; bases unmatched to any gene: 0.

This sequence joins TRBV28 and TRBJ1-1, with unresolved D. With 3 bases removed from V and 0 bases from J, the gap between germline ends came to 5 bases. The CDR3 spans 13 residues. Looked up from germline, CDR1 is MDHEN and CDR2 is SYDVKM. The CDR3 is CASSFYVNTEAFF. The DNA for the CDR3 is TGTGCCAGCAGTTTCTACGTGAACACTGAAGCTTTCTTT. The variable domain in full, with the rest retrieved from reference TRBV28 and TRBJ1-1, is DVKVTQSSRYLVKRTGEKVFLECVQDMDHENMFWYRQDPGLGLRLIYFSYDVKMKEKGDIPEGYSVSREKKERFSLILESASTNQTSMYLCASSFYVNTEAFFGQGTRLTVV.

CDR3 nucleotides: TGTGCCAGCAGCTCCCTACCGGGACAGGGGTTAAAGACCCAGTACTTC. Translation gives CASSSLPGQGLKTQYF. This rearrangement joins TRBV5-6 to TRBJ2-5; 10 positions match TRBD1. Germline V gives CDR1 SGHDT, CDR2 YYEEEE. J lost 6 bases, V lost 3 bases, and 11 bases had no gene match. The CDR3 contains 16 residues.

The rearrangement uses TRBV5-1 and TRBJ2-7, with D possibly matching TRBD1 (6 bases). V was trimmed by 1 base and J by 2 bases, leaving 13 bases between them. This CDR3 comprises 15 residues. CDR1 and CDR2 (germline): SGHRS, YFSETQ. This CDR3 is CASSLQGRGAYEQYF. The CDR3 nucleotides read TGCGCCAGCAGCTTGCAGGGGAGAGGGGCCTACGAGCAGTACTTC.

This sequence joins TRBV18 and TRBJ1-5; D gene ambiguous. V was pared by 1 base and J by 0 bases, with 7 bases between. Germline-derived CDR1 and CDR2 are KGHSH and LQKENI. The CDR3 extends over 15 amino acids. The CDR3 protein is CASSPLPYSNQPQHF. CDR3 sequence (DNA): TGTGCCAGCTCACCACTTCCGTATAGCAATCAGCCCCAGCATTTT.

The chain is built from TRBV6-5 and TRBJ2-3; D is possibly TRBD2 (6 bases). Germline V gene lookup returns CDR1 MNHEY and CDR2 SVGAGI. V lost 6 bases and J lost 0, with 13 bases in between. CDR3 length: 15 residues. Here the CDR3 DNA reads TGTGCCAGCAGGAGGGGCCTAGCGAGCACAGATACGCAGTATTTT. Translated: CASRRGLASTDTQYF.